Each of the 26 T cell receptor beta chains below was sequenced from the same sample in a study of blood T cell repertoires in COVID-19. Using immunoSEQ multiplex PCR, the repertoire was profiled, and TCRdb retains in-frame clones only, with some absent. The profile covers under 200,000 clones, with around 86% appearing a single time and around 3.5% taken by the ten largest. The sample consisted of peripheral blood. All receptors derive from an older man with acute or convalescent COVID-19.

This clone has a single count. The chain joins TRBV5-4 to TRBJ2-3; 11 bases fit TRBD2. This CDR3 has 16 amino acids. V lost 4 bases to trimming and J lost 12 bases; unmatched junction nucleotides: 16. CDR1 is SGHNT, CDR2 YYREEE, per germline (reference sequence). CDR3: CASSRVASGGSNIQYF. CDR3 nucleotide sequence: TGTGCCAGCAGCAGGGTCGCTAGCGGGGGGTCAAATATTCAGTATTTT. Variable domain in full (rest from reference TRBV5-4 and TRBJ2-3): ETGVTQSPTHLIKTRGQQVTLRCSSQSGHNTVSWYQQALGQGPQFIFQYYREEENGRGNFPPRFSGLQFPNYSSELNVNALELDDSALYLCASSRVASGGSNIQYFGPGTRLTVL.

This sequence joins TRBV5-6 and TRBJ2-3; the match to TRBD2 covers 7 bases. Germline CDR1 SGHDT, CDR2 YYEEEE. The V gene end was trimmed by 5 bases and the J gene end by 1 base; junction bases not matched to a gene: 1. This CDR3 is 13 amino acids long. Here the CDR3 DNA reads TGTGCCAGCAGTGGGGGGGGCACAGATACGCAGTATTTT. Translating it yields CASSGGGTDTQYF.

The CDR3 DNA follows: TGCGCCAGCAGCTCGGGACAGGGGAAGGTCTACGAGCAGTACTTC. It codes for CASSSGQGKVYEQYF. The chain combines TRBV5-1 with TRBJ2-7; TRBD1 aligns across 10 bases. After removal of 3 bases from V and 3 bases from J, the junction contained 6 bases not matched to a gene. This CDR3 contains 15 residues. CDR1 SGHRS and CDR2 YFSETQ come from the germline V gene. Looking up the rest from reference TRBV5-1 and TRBJ2-7 gives the full variable domain: KAGVTQTPRYLIKTRGQQVTLSCSPISGHRSVSWYQQTPGQGLQFLFEYFSETQRNKGNFPGRFSGRQFSNSRSEMNVSTLELGDSALYLCASSSGQGKVYEQYFGPGTRLTVT.

V gene TRBV12-5 combines with J gene TRBJ2-5; unclear D gene. V lost 3 bases, J lost 5 bases, and 16 bases lay in between. This CDR3 spans 15 amino acids. Germline CDR1 LGHNT, CDR2 FRNRAP. In DNA form, the CDR3 reads TGTGCTAGTGGTTTAAGTGTAAATTTGAGGGAGACCCAGTACTTC. This sequence encodes CASGLSVNLRETQYF.

The genes are TRBV7-9 and TRBJ2-1; 14 bases align to TRBD2. The CDR3 loop spans 18 amino acids. Losses at the gene ends were 5 bases for V and 4 bases for J; bases not matched to a gene: 10. The germline V gene encodes CDR1 SEHNR and CDR2 FQNEAQ (reference sequence). The CDR3 DNA reads as TGTGCCAGCAGCGCCGGGACTAGCGGGAGAGGAAAGTACAATGAGCAGTTCTTC. The encoded protein is CASSAGTSGRGKYNEQFF.

This chain links TRBV23-1 with TRBJ1-2; unclear D gene. TRBV23-1 is treated as an ORF (open reading frame) with a function not yet certain. Trimming stripped 2 bases from V and 5 bases from J, with 27 bases between. The CDR3 consists of 19 residues. CDR3 sequence: CASSQGGCPTPLECYGYTF. CDR3 coding DNA: TGCGCCAGCAGTCAAGGCGGGTGCCCGACTCCTTTAGAGTGTTATGGCTACACCTTC.

The chain recombines TRBV28 with TRBJ2-7, with 13 bases lining up with TRBD2. This CDR3 comprises 16 residues. V gave up 7 bases and J gave up 4 bases; unmatched junction bases: 10. CDR1 is MDHEN, CDR2 SYDVKM, per germline. In nucleotides, the CDR3 is TGTGCCAGCACCTTTGCCGGGACTAGCGGGACTTACGAGCAGTACTTC. It codes for CASTFAGTSGTYEQYF.

This clone occurred once. The chain employs TRBV30 and TRBJ1-2, with D unresolved. In germline, CDR1 is GTSNPN, CDR2 SVGIG (reference sequence). V dropped 5 bases and J dropped 3 bases, with 13 bases sitting between them. There are 13 residues in the CDR3. CDR3 sequence: CAWAPMSDYGYTF. CDR3 nucleotides: TGTGCCTGGGCACCAATGTCAGACTATGGCTACACCTTC.

The chain joins TRBV9 to TRBJ2-2; possible D gene TRBD2, 5 bases. CDR3 length equals 15 residues. Germline V CDR1 and CDR2: SGDLS, YYNGEE. Trimming left V 0 bases short and J 1 base short, with 7 bases between. CDR3 protein: CASSVDGGNTGELFF. CDR3 coding DNA: TGTGCCAGCAGCGTAGATGGAGGGAACACCGGGGAGCTGTTTTTT.

V and J are TRBV2 and TRBJ2-5, with D possibly TRBD2 on 6 matching bases. V was shortened by 6 bases and J by 5 bases, with 13 bases between the two germline ends. Germline assignment: CDR1 SNHLY and CDR2 FYNNEI. This CDR3 spans 13 amino acids. CDR3 sequence: CASSLAPRETQYF. In DNA, the CDR3 is TGTGCCAGCAGCCTAGCGCCACGGGAGACCCAGTACTTC.

DNA of the CDR3: TGTGCCAGCACCTACCCCGGGGGGGCCACAGATACGCAGTATTTT. This codes for CASTYPGGATDTQYF. This chain uses TRBV6-5 with TRBJ2-3; TRBD2 agrees at 8 bases. This CDR3 contains 15 residues. V dropped 7 bases and J dropped 2; count of bases not matched to a gene: 8. Germline V gene lookup returns CDR1 MNHEY and CDR2 SVGAGI.

V is TRBV5-1 and J is TRBJ1-1, with D hard to call. Germline CDR1 is SGHRS and CDR2 is YFSETQ. This CDR3 is built from 16 residues. V was trimmed by 0 bases and J by 7 bases, leaving 19 bases between them. CDR3 loop: CASSLGGNRFGIEAFF. The CDR3 DNA reads TGCGCCAGCAGCTTGGGAGGGAACAGATTCGGAATTGAAGCTTTCTTT. Using reference TRBV5-1 and TRBJ1-1 for the parts outside the CDR3, the full variable domain is KAGVTQTPRYLIKTRGQQVTLSCSPISGHRSVSWYQQTPGQGLQFLFEYFSETQRNKGNFPGRFSGRQFSNSRSEMNVSTLELGDSALYLCASSLGGNRFGIEAFFGQGTRLTVV.

V gene TRBV7-2 combines with J gene TRBJ1-5; D is perhaps TRBD1 (5 bases). This CDR3 spans 16 amino acids. CDR1 is SGHTA, CDR2 FQGNSA, per germline. Trimming stripped 3 bases from V and 7 bases from J, with 19 bases between. The CDR3 DNA reads as TGTGCCAGCAGCTTTGTGGGCTCCCCCGGGGGGCAGCCCCAGCATTTT. Translating gives CASSFVGSPGGQPQHF.

The CDR3: CASKSEGAYAFF. CDR3 DNA sequence: TGTGCCAGCAAATCGGAGGGGGCGTATGCTTTCTTT. This chain joins TRBV6-5 and TRBJ1-1, with TRBD1 identical over 7 bases. V gave up 7 bases and J gave up 11 bases; unmatched junction bases: 10. CDR1 MNHEY and CDR2 SVGAGI come from the germline V gene. The CDR3 runs to 12 residues.

The rearrangement links TRBV2 to TRBJ1-2; D perhaps matches TRBD1 (5 bases). Trimming stripped 5 bases from V and 4 bases from J, with 17 bases between. The CDR3 has 15 residues. Germline loops: CDR1 SNHLY, CDR2 FYNNEI. This CDR3 reads CASSYYRTSSYGYTF. CDR3 DNA: TGTGCCAGCAGTTATTATAGGACATCGAGCTATGGCTACACCTTC.

The chain couples TRBV27 to TRBJ2-7; no definite D call. CDR1 and CDR2 (germline): MNHEY, SMNVEV (reference sequence). V was shortened by 1 base and J by 6 bases, with 13 bases between the two germline ends. CDR3 length: 14 residues. As DNA, the CDR3 is TGTGCCAGCAGTTTATTTGTTTCGAGTCCCGAGCAGTACTTC. Protein sequence: CASSLFVSSPEQYF.

This chain connects TRBV6-5 to TRBJ2-5, with 8 bases identical to TRBD2. V lost 8 bases to trimming and J lost 3 bases; unmatched junction nucleotides: 5. Germline-derived CDR1 and CDR2 are MNHEY and SVGAGI. CDR3 size: 13 residues. The CDR3 DNA sequence: TGTGCCAGCCGAAGCGGGGGTGAAGAGACCCAGTACTTC. Translation gives CASRSGGEETQYF.

The V and J genes are TRBV9 and TRBJ2-2; 15 nucleotides match TRBD2. This CDR3 is 19 amino acids long. Germline CDR1 and CDR2: SGDLS and YYNGEE. Germline trimming cut 4 bases from V and 4 bases from J; bases unmatched to any gene: 11. CDR3 DNA: TGTGCCAGCAGCCCCGGACTAGCGGGGGGGCCGTTGGGCACCGGGGAGCTGTTTTTT. Amino acid sequence: CASSPGLAGGPLGTGELFF.

This clone was observed once. The CDR3 here is CASSLWGDISPTEAFF. The CDR3 nucleotides are TGTGCCAGCAGCTTATGGGGGGATATATCTCCCACTGAAGCTTTCTTT. V gene TRBV7-9 combines with J gene TRBJ1-1, with TRBD1 as a possible D gene (5 bases). Germline loops: CDR1 SEHNR, CDR2 FQNEAQ (reference sequence). V gave up 2 bases and J gave up 4 bases, with 17 bases separating them. CDR3 length equals 16 residues.

This sequence joins TRBV5-1 and TRBJ1-2; 10 nucleotides agree with TRBD1. With 2 bases clipped from V and 2 bases from J, the junction kept 3 bases outside the gene matches. This CDR3 region has 15 residues. Germline loops: CDR1 SGHRS, CDR2 YFSETQ. As DNA, the CDR3 is TGCGCCAGCAGCTTACGACAGGGGGCAAACTATGGCTACACCTTC. This codes for CASSLRQGANYGYTF.

This chain connects TRBV28 to TRBJ2-7; no firm D call. The CDR3 totals 18 residues. Germline-derived CDR1 and CDR2 are MDHEN and SYDVKM. V was trimmed by 6 bases and J by 5 bases, leaving 29 bases between them. The CDR3 DNA is TGTGCCAGCAGCCCAGAGCCCCTCTTTGGGCTATTGAAGAACGAGCAGTACTTC. Encoded protein: CASSPEPLFGLLKNEQYF.

J is TRBJ2-2 and V is TRBV7-2; 12 bases match TRBD2. The germline V gene encodes CDR1 SGHTA and CDR2 FQGNSA. Trimming at V came to 4 bases and at J to 7 bases, leaving 4 bases not matched to a gene. The CDR3 extends over 15 amino acids. The CDR3 DNA reads as TGTGCCAGCAGCTCCGGACTAGCGGGGTACGGGGAGCTGTTTTTT. It translates to CASSSGLAGYGELFF. Based on the CDR3 plus reference TRBV7-2 and TRBJ2-2, the full variable domain is GAGVSQSPSNKVTEKGKDVELRCDPISGHTALYWYRQSLGQGLEFLIYFQGNSAPDKSGLPSDRFSAERTGGSVSTLTIQRTQQEDSAVYLCASSSGLAGYGELFFGEGSRLTVL.

The V gene is TRBV2, the J gene TRBJ2-1, with 8 bases fitting TRBD1. The CDR3 has 14 residues. Germline CDR1 reads SNHLY; CDR2 reads FYNNEI. V lost 2 bases, J lost 4 bases, and 1 base stayed unmatched. CDR3 nucleotides: TGTGCCAGCAGTGAAACAGGGGGGTACAATGAGCAGTTCTTC. It encodes CASSETGGYNEQFF.

This clone was detected once. The rearrangement links TRBV7-9 to TRBJ2-1; 7 nucleotides align to TRBD2. This CDR3 comprises 15 residues. The germline V gene has CDR1 SEHNR and CDR2 FQNEAQ (reference sequence). The V and J ends lost 5 bases and 5 bases, in that order; junction bases with no gene match: 9. Here the CDR3 DNA reads TGTGCCAGCAGCCTTTGGGCTAGCGGAGACAATGAGCAGTTCTTC. Protein sequence: CASSLWASGDNEQFF.

V and J are TRBV5-4 and TRBJ1-2, with 8 bases lining up with TRBD1. Germline V gene data show CDR1 as SGHNT and CDR2 as YYREEE (reference sequence). The CDR3 has 15 residues. V lost 4 bases to trimming and J lost 2 bases; unmatched junction nucleotides: 7. CDR3 DNA sequence: TGTGCCAGCAGCGAGCAGGGGGCCGTAAACTATGGCTACACCTTC. Translation: CASSEQGAVNYGYTF. The whole variable domain, filled in from reference TRBV5-4 and TRBJ1-2, reads ETGVTQSPTHLIKTRGQQVTLRCSSQSGHNTVSWYQQALGQGPQFIFQYYREEENGRGNFPPRFSGLQFPNYSSELNVNALELDDSALYLCASSEQGAVNYGYTFGSGTRLTVV.

With regard to this clone: The sample carries other DNA sequences with the same CDR3. The chain joins TRBV9 to TRBJ2-3; D is unresolved. CDR1 and CDR2 from the germline V gene are SGDLS and YYNGEE. This CDR3 is 11 amino acids long. Trimming shortened V by 4 bases and J by 4 bases, and 4 bases separated the two germline ends. The chain's CDR3 is CASSLSDTQYF. CDR3 in DNA: TGTGCCAGCAGCTTATCAGATACGCAGTATTTT.